This TCR beta chain is drawn from a study of blood T cells in healthy people across ages. Whole-study results and caveats: Estimates of total diversity, which came from one million sequenced T cells, were considered to be underestimates.

Drawn from each donor were around 9.1 milliliters of peripheral blood. About this clonotype: Its matching antigen is unknown.

Alongside a J-beta primer mix, a sample-barcoded 5' primer served in a second PCR lasting roughly 6 to 11 cycles. TCRdb called the 5' RACE reads again in MiXCR, with one record for every CDR3 protein. The table records approximately 600,000 distinct CDR3 sequences, approximately 50% of them present only once. The length of the CDR3 is 16 residues. Germline V gene lookup returns CDR1 KGHDR and CDR2 SFDVKD. V was clipped by 4 bases and J by 4 bases, with 17 bases between them. V usage is TRBV24-1 and J usage is TRBJ2-3; D may be TRBD2 (6 bases). This receptor was obtained from a man aged 60 to 75 in good health. Sequencing was done on a sample of blood. The CDR3 DNA is TGTGCCACCAGTGAGCCGGGACGAGCGGGCTCAGATACGCAGTATTTT. It encodes CATSEPGRAGSDTQYF.